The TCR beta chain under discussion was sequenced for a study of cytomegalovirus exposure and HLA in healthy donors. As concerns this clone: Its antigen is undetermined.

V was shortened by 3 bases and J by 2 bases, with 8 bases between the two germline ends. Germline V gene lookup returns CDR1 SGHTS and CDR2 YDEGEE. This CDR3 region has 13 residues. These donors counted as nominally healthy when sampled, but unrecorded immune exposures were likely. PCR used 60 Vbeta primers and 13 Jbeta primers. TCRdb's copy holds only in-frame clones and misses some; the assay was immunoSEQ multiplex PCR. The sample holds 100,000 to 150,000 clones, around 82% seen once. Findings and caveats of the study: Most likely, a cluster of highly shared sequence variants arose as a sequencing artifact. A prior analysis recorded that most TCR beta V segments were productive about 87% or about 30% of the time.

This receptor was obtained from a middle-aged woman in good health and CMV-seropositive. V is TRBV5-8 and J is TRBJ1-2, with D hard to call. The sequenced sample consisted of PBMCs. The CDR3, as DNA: TGTGCCAGCAGCTGGGGAGGGAACTATGGCTACACCTTC. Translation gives CASSWGGNYGYTF.